This TCR beta chain was captured by sequencing in a study of T cell responses to AZD1222 COVID-19 vaccine (dated by TCRdb to about 2021). Background on the whole study: AZD1222 recipients with second doses at about 4 weeks or about 12 weeks were pooled, because spike-specific TCR depth and breadth did not differ between schedules. A total of 230 to 250 trial participants underwent TCR sequencing, of whom 200 to 220 received two doses of AZD1222 and about 25 received two doses of the MenACWY control vaccine. Trial participants were enrolled by age into 18-55, 56-69 and 70-plus year subgroups, with roughly 160, 29 and 62 TCR-sequenced participants respectively.

The V end gives up 4 bases and the J end 4 bases, leaving 5 bases in the junction not matched to a gene. CDR1 and CDR2, looked up from the germline V gene, are SGHTA and FQGTGA. Its CDR3 holds 14 amino acids, cysteine through phenylalanine. CDR3 DNA only is kept here, 42 bases in frame from base 1. With regard to this clone: The antigen this receptor binds is unknown. There are no base qualities to consult, and no much larger clone falls within one base.

The CDR3 regions of human TCRbeta chains were analyzed by immunosequencing. The paper's processing steps were these. Repertoire TCRs were matched against a reference library of SARS-CoV-2-specific TCRs generated with the MIRA antigen-specificity platform. Breadth was defined as the fraction of unique TCRs that were SARS-CoV-2-associated, and depth was defined as the fraction of total T cells that were SARS-CoV-2-associated. Using the MIRA data, each spike-specific TCR was mapped to the spike region that the TCR reacts to and placed in a CD4 or CD8 class. Log10-transformed breadth and depth values were compared by one-way ANOVA with Sidak's multiple comparisons tests. In TCRdb, the immuneACCESS table is reduced to in-frame sequences with V and J assigned. These tables do not hold every clone; where another copy was compared, an unresolved V gene accounts for under half, and the others remain unexplained. That table is the source of V, J and clone size, and D and trimming were worked out from the DNA. In this sample the table shows about 100,000 clones, roughly 91% of which occur a single time. The top ten clonotypes cover over 15% of the sample.

Overall results and qualifications from the work: Because no day 14 peak-response samples were available, the repertoires could be characterized only after the peak T cell response. The 56-69-year group was small, and its depth increase did not reach significance, likely because of low power. Reportedly, almost half of the unique spike-specific TCRs recognized epitopes lying outside the regions that are mutated in the B.1.351 and B.1.1.7 variants. Conclusions about previously exposed vaccinees are limited because only a handful of AZD1222 recipients were SARS-CoV-2 seropositive at baseline. After two AZD1222 doses, both the breadth and the depth of spike-specific TCRs were significantly higher than at day 0 and than in MenACWY recipients. The whole spike protein was spanned by vaccine-associated CD4 TCRs, and dominant responses were seen in regions 160-218 and 743-854. Most participants were white British and females outnumbered males, and the authors suggested that clonal diversity may have been underestimated.

This specimen's time point label, per the study, means: baseline before first vaccination. Vaccinee samples came from UK trials COV001 and COV002, including a single-blind randomized controlled phase 2/3 trial of AZD1222 (ChAdOx1 nCoV-19) in healthy adults. For TCRbeta chain sequencing, PBMC samples were collected from trial participants at day 0 and at day 28 after the second dose. Recombination joined TRBV7-3 with TRBJ1-1, and 8 junctional nucleotides match TRBD1. The sequencing here drew on peripheral blood, taken on day 0 of AZD1222 vaccination. This receptor was obtained from an adult in good health. The CDR3 region reads CASSSMGTGTEAFF. The DNA is as follows: TGTGCCAGCAGCTCTATGGGGACAGGCACTGAAGCTTTCTTT.